This T cell receptor (beta chain) was documented in a study of PD-1 blockade in classical Hodgkin lymphoma. Study results and limitations: Still unresolved is the cause of the repertoire differences, which may be disease activity or prior therapy. Baseline TCR diversity was reportedly lower in newly diagnosed patients than healthy donors.

Measured with immunoSEQ multiplex PCR; TCRdb has only the in-frame clones, and not every one. The sample includes fewer than 100,000 clones, 89% of them seen just once. As to this clone: Its antigen is undetermined.

Autologous stem cell transplantation was followed by relapse in every patient, and brentuximab vedotin exposure varied. The CDR3 loop spans 18 amino acids. Per germline, CDR1 LNHDA and CDR2 SQIVND (reference sequence). Germline trimming cut 5 bases from V and 2 bases from J; bases unmatched to any gene: 12. The rearrangement links TRBV19 to TRBJ2-3, with 11 bases that match TRBD2. The sample here was peripheral blood mononuclear cells (PBMCs), taken at baseline. The sequence came from a human donor with classical Hodgkin lymphoma. This chain's CDR3 is CASSFPGLAETNTDTQYF. In DNA form, the CDR3 reads TGTGCCAGTAGTTTTCCGGGACTAGCGGAGACGAACACAGATACGCAGTATTTT.